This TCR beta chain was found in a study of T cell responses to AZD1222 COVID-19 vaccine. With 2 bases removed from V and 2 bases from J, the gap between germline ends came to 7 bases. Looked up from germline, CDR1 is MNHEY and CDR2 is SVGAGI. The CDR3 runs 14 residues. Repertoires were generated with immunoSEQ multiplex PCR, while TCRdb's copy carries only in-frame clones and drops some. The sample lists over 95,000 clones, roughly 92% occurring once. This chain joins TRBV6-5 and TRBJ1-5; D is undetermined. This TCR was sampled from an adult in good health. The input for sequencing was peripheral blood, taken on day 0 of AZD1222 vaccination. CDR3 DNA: TGTGCCAGCAGTTACACGGGAGGCAATCAGCCCCAGCATTTT. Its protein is CASSYTGGNQPQHF.